The table lists the clone carrying this TCR beta chain with a few counts. The data were taken from a study of identical twins. MiXCR, applied by TCRdb to the 5' RACE reads, yields one record per CDR3 protein. The sample records 700,000 or so distinct CDR3 sequences, less than 25% being singletons. These same records also appear under a second study, on T cells expressing NK-cell markers. That study reports: There remained a lack of clarity about HCMV specificity of expanded NKG2C+ T cell clones.

This receptor was obtained from a woman between 18 and 29 years old in good health. Material: PBMCs.

In DNA form, the CDR3 reads TGTGCCAGCAGCGCTCTTCATACTTCCTACGAGCAGTACTTC. This gives the protein CASSALHTSYEQYF. V gene TRBV9 combines with J gene TRBJ2-7; no clear D. V was pared by 3 bases and J by 1 base, with 11 bases between. The germline CDR1 and CDR2 sequences are SGDLS and YYNGEE. The CDR3 has 14 residues.